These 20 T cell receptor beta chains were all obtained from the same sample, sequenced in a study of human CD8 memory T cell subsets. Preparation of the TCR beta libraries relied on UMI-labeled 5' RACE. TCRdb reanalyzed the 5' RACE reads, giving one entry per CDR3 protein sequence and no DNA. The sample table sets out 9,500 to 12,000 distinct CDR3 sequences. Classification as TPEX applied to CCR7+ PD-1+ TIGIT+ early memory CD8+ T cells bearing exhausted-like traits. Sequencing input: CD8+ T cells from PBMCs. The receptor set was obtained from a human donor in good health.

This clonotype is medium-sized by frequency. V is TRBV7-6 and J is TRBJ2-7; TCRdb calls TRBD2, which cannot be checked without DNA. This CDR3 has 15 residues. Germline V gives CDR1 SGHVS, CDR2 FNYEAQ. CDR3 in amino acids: CASSASSGPHHEQYF. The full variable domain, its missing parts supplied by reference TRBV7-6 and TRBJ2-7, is GAGVSQSPRYKVTKRGQDVALRCDPISGHVSLYWYRQALGQGPEFLTYFNYEAQQDKSGLPNDRFSAERPEGSISTLTIQRTEQRDSAMYRCASSASSGPHHEQYFGPGTRLTVT.

The CDR3 here is CASSPTGGPYGYTF. This chain uses TRBV28 with TRBJ1-2; TCRdb indicates TRBD1, and absent DNA this call remains unverified. The CDR3 is 14 amino acids. Germline-derived CDR1 and CDR2 are MDHEN and SYDVKM.

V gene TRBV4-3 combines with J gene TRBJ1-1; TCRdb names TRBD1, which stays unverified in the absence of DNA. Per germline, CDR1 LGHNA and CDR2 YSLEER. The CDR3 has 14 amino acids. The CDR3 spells CASSQGGQWTEAFF.

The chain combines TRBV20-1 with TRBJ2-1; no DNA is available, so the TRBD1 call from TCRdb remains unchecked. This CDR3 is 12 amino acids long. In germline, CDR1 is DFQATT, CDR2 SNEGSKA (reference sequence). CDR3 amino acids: CSARLDGGRKFF.

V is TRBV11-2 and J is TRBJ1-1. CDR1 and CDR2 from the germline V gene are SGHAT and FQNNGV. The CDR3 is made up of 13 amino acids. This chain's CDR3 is CASSLLSVTEAFF.

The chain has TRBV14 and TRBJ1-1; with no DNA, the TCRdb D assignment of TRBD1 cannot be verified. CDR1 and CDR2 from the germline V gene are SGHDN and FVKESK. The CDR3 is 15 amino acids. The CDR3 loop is CASSRGDRHNSEAFF. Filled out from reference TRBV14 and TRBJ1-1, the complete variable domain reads EAGVTQFPSHSVIEKGQTVTLRCDPISGHDNLYWYRRVMGKEIKFLLHFVKESKQDESGMPNNRFLAERTGGTYSTLKVQPAELEDSGVYFCASSRGDRHNSEAFFGQGTRLTVV.

This CDR3 reads CASSRDTNWAGELFF. The rearrangement uses TRBV19 and TRBJ2-2; the D gene TCRdb calls, TRBD1, cannot be checked with no DNA. CDR1 is LNHDA and CDR2 is SQIVND in the germline V gene (reference sequence). The CDR3 length is 15 residues.

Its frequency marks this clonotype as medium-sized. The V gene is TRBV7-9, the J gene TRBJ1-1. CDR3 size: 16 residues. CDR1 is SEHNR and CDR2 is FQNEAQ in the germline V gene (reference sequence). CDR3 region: CASTFRGGNMNTEAFF.

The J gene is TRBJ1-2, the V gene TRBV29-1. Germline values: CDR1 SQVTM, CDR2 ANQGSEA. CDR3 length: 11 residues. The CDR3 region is CSVEGLYGYTF.

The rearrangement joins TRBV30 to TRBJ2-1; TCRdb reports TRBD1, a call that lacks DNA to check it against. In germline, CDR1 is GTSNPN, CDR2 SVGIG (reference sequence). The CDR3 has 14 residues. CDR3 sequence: CAWGTGTGVDEQFF.

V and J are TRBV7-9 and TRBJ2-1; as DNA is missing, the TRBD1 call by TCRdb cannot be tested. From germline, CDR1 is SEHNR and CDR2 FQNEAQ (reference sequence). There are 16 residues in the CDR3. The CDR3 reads CASSPAQGPNNNEQFF.

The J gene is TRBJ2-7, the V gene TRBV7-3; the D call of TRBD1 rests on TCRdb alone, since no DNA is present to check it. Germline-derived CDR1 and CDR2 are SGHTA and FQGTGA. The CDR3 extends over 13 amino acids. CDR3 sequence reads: CASRSGTGYEQYF.

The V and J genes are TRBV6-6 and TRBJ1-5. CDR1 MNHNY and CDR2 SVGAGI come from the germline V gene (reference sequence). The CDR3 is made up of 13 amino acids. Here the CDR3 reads CASQVGGNQPQHF.

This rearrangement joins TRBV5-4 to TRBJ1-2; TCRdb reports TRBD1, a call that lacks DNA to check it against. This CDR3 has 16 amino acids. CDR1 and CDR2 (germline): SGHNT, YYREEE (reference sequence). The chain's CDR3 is CASSLSGTEMYYGYTF.

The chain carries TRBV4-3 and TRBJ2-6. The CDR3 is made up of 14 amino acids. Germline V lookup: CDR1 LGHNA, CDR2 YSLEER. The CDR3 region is CASSPTSGANVLTF.

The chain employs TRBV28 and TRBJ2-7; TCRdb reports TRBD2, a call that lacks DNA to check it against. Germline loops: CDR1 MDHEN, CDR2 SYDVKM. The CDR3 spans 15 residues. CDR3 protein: CASRRPGTAAYEQYF.

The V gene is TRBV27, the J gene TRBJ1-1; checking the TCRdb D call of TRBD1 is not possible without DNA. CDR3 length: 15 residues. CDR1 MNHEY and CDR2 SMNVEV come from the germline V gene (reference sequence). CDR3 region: CASSPSTGGSTEAFF.

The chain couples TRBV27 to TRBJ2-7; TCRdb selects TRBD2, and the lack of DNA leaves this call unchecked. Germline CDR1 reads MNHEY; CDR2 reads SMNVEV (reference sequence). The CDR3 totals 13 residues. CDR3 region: CASSSPALAEQYF.

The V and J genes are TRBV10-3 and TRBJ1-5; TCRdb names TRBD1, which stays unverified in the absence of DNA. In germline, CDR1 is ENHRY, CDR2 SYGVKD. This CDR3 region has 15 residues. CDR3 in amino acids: CAISLSGGEQQPQHF.

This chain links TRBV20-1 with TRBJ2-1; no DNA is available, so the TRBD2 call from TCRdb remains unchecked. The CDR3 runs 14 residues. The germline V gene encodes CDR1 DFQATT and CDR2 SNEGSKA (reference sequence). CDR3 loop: CSAERLAGVREQFF.